This TCR beta chain was documented in a study of vaccination effects on CD4 cells after COVID-19. Before sequencing took place, the ViraFEST assay used viral peptide pools to expand antigen-specific CD4+ T cells. Upon completion of under eleven days in culture, CD4+ T cells were isolated. Each person got two doses of an mRNA SARS-CoV-2 vaccine, BNT162b2 or mRNA-1273. Having tested negative for nucleocapsid antibodies, the vaccine recipients showed no prior SARS-CoV-2 infection. Using immunoSEQ multiplex PCR, the repertoire was profiled, and TCRdb retains in-frame clones only, with some absent. Here the sample spans roughly 55,000 clones, 60% to 80% being singletons. In regard to this clone: Antigen: not known.

Study-level results: Vaccine- and infection-induced clones showed marked clonal contraction late following vaccination.

CDR1 and CDR2 from the germline V gene are MNHNY and SVGAGI (reference sequence). Trimming removed 6 bases from V and 4 bases from J; junction bases left unmatched: 5. CDR3 length: 14 residues. V usage is TRBV6-6 and J usage is TRBJ2-2; 7 bases are shared with TRBD2. Sequenced here: CD4+ T cells from PBMCs cultured with HCoV-OC43 spike peptides, sampled after COVID-19 vaccination. This sample's subset: HCoV-OC43 spike overlapping peptide pool stimulation. This receptor was identified in a human donor who received a COVID-19 vaccine. The CDR3 DNA sequence: TGTGCCAGCAGGGGGGGGTCTACCACCGGGGAGCTGTTTTTT. It codes for CASRGGSTTGELFF.